A single sample gave rise to the 11 T cell receptor beta chains below, sequenced in a study of blood T cells in healthy people across ages. Alongside a J-beta primer mix, a sample-barcoded 5' primer served in a second PCR lasting about 7 to 11 cycles. TCRdb ran MiXCR on the 5' RACE reads and lists one entry per CDR3 protein. The sample contains some 900,000 distinct CDR3 sequences, around 48% of which appear only once. Material for sequencing was blood. These receptors were collected from a man between 25 and 39 years old in good health.

This chain joins TRBV3-1 and TRBJ2-5; D gene uncertain. The germline V and J ends were trimmed by 4 bases and 4 bases, with 10 bases remaining between them. The CDR3 is made up of 13 amino acids. Germline CDR1 is LGHDT and CDR2 is YNNKEL (reference sequence). The chain's CDR3 is CASSPTPAETQYF. CDR3 in DNA: TGTGCCAGCAGCCCGACCCCGGCAGAGACCCAGTACTTC.

The chain joins TRBV28 to TRBJ2-7; D is ambiguous. The CDR3 is made up of 12 amino acids. Trimming shortened V by 2 bases and J by 6 bases, and 8 bases separated the two germline ends. The germline CDR1 and CDR2 sequences are MDHEN and SYDVKM. The CDR3 DNA follows: TGTGCCAGCAGTTTAGGGGTGTCCGAGCAGTACTTC. This gives the protein CASSLGVSEQYF.

About this clonotype itself: A much larger clone lies a single base off, so this may be a read error. V is TRBV6-1 and J is TRBJ2-1; D is uncertain. Germline CDR1 is MNHNS and CDR2 is SASEGT. The CDR3 has 13 amino acids. The CDR3 protein is CASGKGWSNERFF. DNA for the CDR3: TGTGCCAGCGGGAAGGGATGGAGCAATGAGCGGTTCTTC.

V usage is TRBV12-3 or TRBV12-4 and J usage is TRBJ1-5; a weak D match, TRBD1 (5 bases). The CDR3 loop spans 16 amino acids. The V and J ends lost 0 bases and 2 bases respectively, with 11 bases between them. In nucleotides, the CDR3 is TGTGCCAGCAGTTTAGCGCGGGGGTTGGGCAATCAGCCCCAGCATTTT. Its translation is CASSLARGLGNQPQHF.

The chain couples TRBV9 to TRBJ2-3; D may be TRBD1 (6 bases). In germline, CDR1 is SGDLS, CDR2 YYNGEE. V lost 3 bases and J 0 bases, leaving 17 bases between the germline ends. The CDR3 runs 17 residues. CDR3 region: CASSAGQQGTSTDTQYF. For the CDR3, the DNA is TGTGCCAGCAGCGCGGGACAACAGGGCACTAGCACAGATACGCAGTATTTT.

The rearrangement links TRBV7-2 to TRBJ1-6; TRBD1 agrees at 9 bases. CDR1 is SGHTA, CDR2 FQGNSA, per germline. This CDR3 is built from 15 residues. The V segment lost 2 bases and the J segment 5 bases; nucleotides outside the gene matches: 1. CDR3 in DNA: TGTGCCAGCAGCTTATGGGACAGGGATAATTCACCCCTCCACTTT. Translating gives CASSLWDRDNSPLHF.

This clonotype has only a few counts. The V gene is TRBV2, the J gene TRBJ2-6; D call uncertain. The germline CDR1 and CDR2 sequences are SNHLY and FYNNEI. V lost 7 bases, J lost 4 bases, and 11 bases lay in between. This CDR3 has 14 amino acids. CDR3 in DNA: TGTGCCAGCAAGGTTTCATCCGGGGCCAACGTCCTGACTTTC. It specifies CASKVSSGANVLTF.

For the CDR3, the DNA is TGCAGTGCTAGTGCCAGGGTGAAGGGGACAGATACGCAGTATTTT. This sequence encodes CSASARVKGTDTQYF. The chain employs TRBV20-1 and TRBJ2-3; D might be TRBD1 (5 bases). V lost 3 bases, J lost 3 bases, and 16 bases lay in between. Germline loops: CDR1 DFQATT, CDR2 SNEGSKA (reference sequence). There are 15 residues in the CDR3.

The chain uses TRBV3-1 and TRBJ1-2; TRBD1 might be the D (6 bases). This CDR3 contains 16 residues. Germline V gene sequence: CDR1 LGHDT, CDR2 YNNKEL (reference sequence). The V end was cut by 1 base, the J end by 4 bases, with 16 bases between. The CDR3 region has the DNA TGTGCCAGCAGCCAAGCACTGTCAGGGGCAGGCTATGGCTACACCTTC. Amino acids: CASSQALSGAGYGYTF.

The J gene is TRBJ2-7, the V gene TRBV9; the match to TRBD1 covers 12 bases. The tail of the sequence fits TRBJ2-5 better, so the J call may be wrong. CDR1 and CDR2 from the germline V gene are SGDLS and YYNGEE. The CDR3 covers 15 residues. The CDR3 DNA follows: TGTGCCAGCAGCGCCGGGACAGGGGGCGCGGAGACCCAGTACTTC. Its translation: CASSAGTGGAETQYF.

Note on this clonotype: A read error may explain this, as a much larger clone is one base away. The rearrangement joins TRBV20-1 to TRBJ1-2; maybe TRBD1 (5 bases). Trimming removed 2 bases at V and 3 bases at J, with 7 bases between. This CDR3 contains 12 residues. The V gene's germline CDR1 is DFQATT and CDR2 SNEGSKA (reference sequence). CDR3 sequence reads: CSARPGDYGYTF. As DNA, the CDR3 is TGCAGTGCTAGACCGGGGGACTATGGCTACACCTTC.